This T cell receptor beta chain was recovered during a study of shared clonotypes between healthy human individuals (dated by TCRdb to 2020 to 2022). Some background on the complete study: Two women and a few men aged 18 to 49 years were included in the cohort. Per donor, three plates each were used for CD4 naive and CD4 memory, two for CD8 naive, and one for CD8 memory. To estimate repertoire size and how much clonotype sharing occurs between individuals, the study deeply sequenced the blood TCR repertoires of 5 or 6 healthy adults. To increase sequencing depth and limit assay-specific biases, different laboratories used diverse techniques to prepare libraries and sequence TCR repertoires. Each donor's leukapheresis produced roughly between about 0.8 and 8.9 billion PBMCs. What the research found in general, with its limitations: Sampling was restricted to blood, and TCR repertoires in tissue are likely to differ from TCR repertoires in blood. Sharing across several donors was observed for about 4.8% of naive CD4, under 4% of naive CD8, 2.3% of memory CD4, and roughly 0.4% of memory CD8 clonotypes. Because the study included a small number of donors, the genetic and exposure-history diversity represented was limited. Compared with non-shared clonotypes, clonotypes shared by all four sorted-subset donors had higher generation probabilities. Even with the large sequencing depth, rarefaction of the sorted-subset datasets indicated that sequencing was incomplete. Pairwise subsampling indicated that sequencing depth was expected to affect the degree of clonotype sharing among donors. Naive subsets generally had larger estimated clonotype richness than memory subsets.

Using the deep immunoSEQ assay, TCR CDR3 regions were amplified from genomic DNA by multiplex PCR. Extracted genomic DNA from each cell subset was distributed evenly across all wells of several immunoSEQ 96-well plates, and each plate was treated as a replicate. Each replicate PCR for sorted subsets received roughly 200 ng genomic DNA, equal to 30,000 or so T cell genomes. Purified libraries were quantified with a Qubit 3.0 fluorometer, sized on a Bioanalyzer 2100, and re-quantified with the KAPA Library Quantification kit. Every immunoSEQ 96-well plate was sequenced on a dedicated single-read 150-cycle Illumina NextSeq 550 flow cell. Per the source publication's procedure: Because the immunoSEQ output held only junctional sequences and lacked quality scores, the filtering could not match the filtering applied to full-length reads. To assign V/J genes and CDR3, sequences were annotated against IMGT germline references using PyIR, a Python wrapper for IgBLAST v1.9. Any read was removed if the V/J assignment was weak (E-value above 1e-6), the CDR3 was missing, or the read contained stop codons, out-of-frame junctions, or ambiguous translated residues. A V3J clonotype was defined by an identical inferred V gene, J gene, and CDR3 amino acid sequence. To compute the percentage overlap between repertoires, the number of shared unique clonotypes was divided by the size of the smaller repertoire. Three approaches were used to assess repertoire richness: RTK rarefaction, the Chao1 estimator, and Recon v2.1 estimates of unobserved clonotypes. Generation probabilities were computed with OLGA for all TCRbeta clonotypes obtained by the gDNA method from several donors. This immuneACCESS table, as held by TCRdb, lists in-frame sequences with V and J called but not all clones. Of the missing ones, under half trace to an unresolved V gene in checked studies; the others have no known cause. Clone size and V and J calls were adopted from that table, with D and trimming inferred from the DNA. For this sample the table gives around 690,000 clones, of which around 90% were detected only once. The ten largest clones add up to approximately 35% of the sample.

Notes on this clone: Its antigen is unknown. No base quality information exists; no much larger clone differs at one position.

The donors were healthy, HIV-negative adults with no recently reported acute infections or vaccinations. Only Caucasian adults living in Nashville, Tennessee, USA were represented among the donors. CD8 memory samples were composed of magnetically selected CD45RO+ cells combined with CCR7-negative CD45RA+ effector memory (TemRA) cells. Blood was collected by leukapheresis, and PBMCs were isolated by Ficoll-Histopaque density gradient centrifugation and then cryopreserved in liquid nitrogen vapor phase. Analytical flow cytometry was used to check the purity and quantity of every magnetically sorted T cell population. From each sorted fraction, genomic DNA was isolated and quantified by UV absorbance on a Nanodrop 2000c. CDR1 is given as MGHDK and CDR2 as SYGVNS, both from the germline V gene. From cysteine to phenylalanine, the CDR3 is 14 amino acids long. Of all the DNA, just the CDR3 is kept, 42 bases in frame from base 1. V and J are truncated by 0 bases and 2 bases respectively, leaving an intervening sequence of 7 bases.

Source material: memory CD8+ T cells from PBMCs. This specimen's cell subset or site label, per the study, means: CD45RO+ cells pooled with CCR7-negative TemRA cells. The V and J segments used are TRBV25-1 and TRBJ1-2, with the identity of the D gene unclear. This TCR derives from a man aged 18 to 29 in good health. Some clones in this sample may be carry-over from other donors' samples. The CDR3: CASSEYHSNYGYTF. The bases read TGTGCCAGCAGTGAATATCACTCCAACTATGGCTACACCTTC.